This TCR beta chain emerged from a study of PD-1 blockade in classical Hodgkin lymphoma. Study-wide findings and caveats: The baseline diversity of complete responders showed similarity to that of newly diagnosed patients.

Relapses following autologous stem cell transplantation were seen in all patients, with brentuximab vedotin exposure varying. Remarks on this clone: The antigen remains unidentified.

V gave up 5 bases and J gave up 1 base; unmatched junction bases: 16. This CDR3 has 18 amino acids. Germline CDR1 and CDR2: SEHNR and FQNEAQ (reference sequence). Libraries were prepared by immunoSEQ multiplex PCR; TCRdb keeps only in-frame clonotypes and omits some of them. The sample holds 29,000 or so clones, roughly 70% seen once. This sequence was found in a human donor with classical Hodgkin lymphoma. The chain has TRBV7-9 and TRBJ1-1, with TRBD1 matching over 7 bases. Sample: peripheral blood mononuclear cells (PBMCs), taken before the second cycle of nivolumab. This chain's CDR3 is CASSLIQGTNEGNTEAFF. The CDR3 nucleotides are TGTGCCAGCAGCCTAATACAGGGGACAAATGAAGGGAACACTGAAGCTTTCTTT.